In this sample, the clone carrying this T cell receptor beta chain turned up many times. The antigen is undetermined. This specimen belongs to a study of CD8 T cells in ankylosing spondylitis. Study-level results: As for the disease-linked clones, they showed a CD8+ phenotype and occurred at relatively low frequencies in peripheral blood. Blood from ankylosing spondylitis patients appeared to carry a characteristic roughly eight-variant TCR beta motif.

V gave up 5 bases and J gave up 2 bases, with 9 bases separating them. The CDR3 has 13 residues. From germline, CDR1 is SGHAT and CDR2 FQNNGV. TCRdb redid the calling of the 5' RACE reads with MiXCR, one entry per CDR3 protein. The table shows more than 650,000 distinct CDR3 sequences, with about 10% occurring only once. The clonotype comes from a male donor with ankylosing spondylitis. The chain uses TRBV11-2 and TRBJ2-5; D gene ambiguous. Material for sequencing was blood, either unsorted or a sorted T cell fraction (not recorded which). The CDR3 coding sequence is TGTGCCAGCAGCGCCGCCCCTCAAGAGACCCAGTACTTC. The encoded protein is CASSAAPQETQYF.